This is a list of T cell receptor beta chains from one sample in a study of cytomegalovirus exposure and HLA in healthy donors. The protocol was immunoSEQ multiplex PCR, while the TCRdb copy is restricted to in-frame clones and leaves out a portion. The table shows 180,000 or so clones, with more than 75% occurring only once. Sequencing used PBMCs. These receptors were obtained from a man aged 40-49 years in good health and CMV-seronegative. Both conserved end residues are part of each CDR3. A D gene is named only where the DNA matches it firmly. Clone size appears in some rows only: once, few, many, or a class for an expanded clone.

TRBJ2-5,TRBV11-3,NA,TRBD1,CASSSNRGETQYF,TGTGCCAGCAGCTCTAACAGGGGAGAGACCCAGTACTTC
TRBJ2-7,TRBV20-1,NA,NA,CSAPRGHEQYF,TGCAGTGCCCCACGGGGTCACGAGCAGTACTTC
TRBJ1-2,TRBV7-2,NA,TRBD1,CASSPRTGLYGYTF,TGTGCCAGCAGCCCCCGGACAGGACTATATGGCTACACCTTC
TRBJ2-1,TRBV25-1,few,TRBD2,CASSGGTTYNEQFF,TGTGCCAGCAGCGGTGGGACTACCTACAATGAGCAGTTCTTC
TRBJ2-3,TRBV7-2,NA,NA,CASTYMGGTDTQYF,TGTGCCAGCACTTACATGGGGGGAACAGATACGCAGTATTTT
TRBJ2-7,TRBV4-1,NA,NA,CASSQDHRVSYEQYF,TGCGCCAGCAGCCAAGATCACAGGGTTTCCTACGAGCAGTACTTC
TRBJ2-3,TRBV5-1,NA,TRBD2,CASKRIAGGPRDTQYF,TGCGCCAGCAAACGAATAGCGGGAGGGCCGAGGGATACGCAGTATTTT
TRBJ2-7,TRBV10-3,few,NA,CATSQGITAYEQYF,TGTGCCACCTCTCAGGGGATTACGGCCTACGAGCAGTACTTC
TRBJ1-2,TRBV7-9,NA,NA,CASSPTGWRNYGYTF,TGTGCCAGCAGCCCAACGGGTTGGCGGAACTATGGCTACACCTTC
TRBJ1-5,TRBV18,NA,TRBD1,CASGQGTNQPQHF,TGTGCCAGTGGACAGGGAACAAATCAGCCCCAGCATTTT
TRBJ2-1,TRBV19,NA,TRBD1,CASRQTDRAPYGEQFF,TGTGCCAGTAGGCAGACAGACAGGGCGCCTTACGGTGAGCAGTTCTTC
TRBJ1-2,TRBV4-3,NA,TRBD1,CASSQAKTGGYGYTF,TGCGCCAGCAGCCAAGCCAAGACAGGGGGCTATGGCTACACCTTC
TRBJ2-7,TRBV7-2,NA,TRBD2,CASSLVAGGRNEQYF,TGTGCCAGCAGCTTAGTAGCGGGGGGCCGGAACGAGCAGTACTTC
TRBJ2-2,TRBV9,NA,NA,CASRPGLGLNTGELFF,TGTGCCAGCCGACCCGGGTTGGGACTGAACACCGGGGAGCTGTTTTTT
TRBJ1-5,TRBV9,NA,NA,CASSVRGGSNQPQHF,TGTGCCAGCAGCGTCCGGGGAGGTAGCAATCAGCCCCAGCATTTT
TRBJ2-1,TRBV7-3,once,TRBD2,CASSHSGRAMDEQFF,TGTGCCAGCAGCCACAGCGGGAGGGCTATGGATGAGCAGTTCTTC
TRBJ2-5,TRBV5-1,NA,TRBD2,CASGVRGGGRETQYF,TGCGCCAGCGGCGTCCGCGGGGGGGGCCGAGAGACCCAGTACTTC
TRBJ1-5,TRBV28,NA,TRBD1,CASRTGQIQPQHF,TGTGCCAGCAGAACGGGACAGATTCAGCCCCAGCATTTT
TRBJ2-1,TRBV30,NA,TRBD2,CAGGNGGSYNEQFF,TGTGCTGGAGGAAACGGGGGGTCCTACAATGAGCAGTTCTTC
TRBJ1-4,TRBV2,NA,TRBD1,CASSRRTGKTTNEKLFF,TGTGCCAGCAGTAGGCGGACAGGGAAGACAACTAATGAAAAACTGTTTTTT
TRBJ2-6,TRBV6-1,few,TRBD1,CASSNRGTGANVLTF,TGTGCCAGCAGTAACAGGGGAACTGGGGCCAACGTCCTGACTTTC
TRBJ2-2,TRBV11-2,NA,NA,CASSLSAGSGTGELFF,TGTGCCAGCAGCTTATCTGCAGGGTCGGGCACCGGGGAGCTGTTTTTT
TRBJ2-1,TRBV6-5,NA,TRBD1,CASSSANRGNEQFF,TGTGCCAGCAGTTCCGCAAACAGGGGGAATGAGCAGTTCTTC
TRBJ2-5,TRBV11-3,NA,NA,CASSLAPGLQETQYF,TGTGCCAGCAGCTTAGCCCCGGGACTCCAAGAGACCCAGTACTTC
TRBJ2-3,TRBV18,NA,TRBD2,CASSPSQRETDTQYF,TGTGCCAGCTCACCTAGCCAGCGGGAGACAGATACGCAGTATTTT
TRBJ2-7,TRBV4-3,NA,TRBD1,CASSQDWQGASGNEQYF,TGCGCCAGCAGCCAAGATTGGCAGGGGGCTTCAGGGAACGAGCAGTACTTC
TRBJ2-7,TRBV6-6,NA,NA,CASLVGSSYEQYF,TGTGCCAGCTTAGTGGGGAGCTCCTACGAGCAGTACTTC
TRBJ1-2,TRBV6-5,once,NA,CASSYGGDAGYTF,TGTGCCAGCAGTTACGGGGGGGATGCTGGCTACACCTTC
TRBJ1-5,TRBV28,NA,NA,CASSTLGLFAVQPQHF,TGTGCCAGCAGTACTTTGGGACTCTTCGCGGTTCAGCCCCAGCATTTT
TRBJ2-1,TRBV19,NA,TRBD1,CASKNDRGSYNEQFF,TGTGCCAGTAAAAACGACAGGGGGTCCTACAATGAGCAGTTCTTC
TRBJ2-7,TRBV4-1,NA,NA,CASSQVPGSTYEQYF,TGCGCCAGCAGCCAAGTTCCGGGTTCCACCTACGAGCAGTACTTC
TRBJ2-7,TRBV4-1,NA,TRBD2,CASSPGGYEQYF,TGCGCCAGCAGCCCGGGGGGGTACGAGCAGTACTTC
TRBJ2-3,TRBV11-3,NA,TRBD1,CASSLDDRGWSTDTQYF,TGTGCCAGCAGCTTAGATGACAGGGGGTGGAGCACAGATACGCAGTATTTT
TRBJ1-5,TRBV23-1,NA,NA,CASSQLHGGTHYQPQHF,TGCGCCAGCAGTCAACTTCACGGGGGAACGCATTATCAGCCCCAGCATTTT
TRBJ1-2,TRBV9,NA,NA,CASSVRGQSYGYTF,TGTGCCAGCAGCGTACGTGGACAGAGCTATGGCTACACCTTC
TRBJ1-5,TRBV28,NA,NA,CASGMRDQHF,TGTGCCAGCGGGATGAGGGACCAGCATTTT
TRBJ2-7,TRBV5-1,NA,TRBD1,CASSLKAGTGGEPYEQYF,TGCGCCAGCAGCTTGAAGGCGGGGACAGGGGGCGAGCCATACGAGCAGTACTTC
TRBJ2-7,TRBV6-5,few,NA,CASSSEKKAAYEQYF,TGTGCCAGCAGTTCCGAGAAGAAAGCGGCATACGAGCAGTACTTC
TRBJ1-1,TRBV11-2,once,NA,CASSPTLNTEAFF,TGTGCCAGCAGCCCGACACTGAACACTGAAGCTTTCTTT
TRBJ1-5,TRBV4-1,NA,NA,CASSQVPGQPQHF,TGCGCCAGCAGCCAAGTACCCGGTCAGCCCCAGCATTTT